These 7 T cell receptor beta chains were all obtained from the same sample, sequenced in a study of shared clonotypes between healthy human individuals. Only in-frame clones appear in the TCRdb table, and some are missing; sequencing was by immunoSEQ multiplex PCR. The sample yields roughly 1,500,000 clones, approximately 98.5% seen once. Material for sequencing was naive CD4+ T cells sorted from blood. Subset of the sample: CD45RA+ positively selected. The receptors were sampled from a man aged 30-40 years in good health.

This sequence joins TRBV5-1 and TRBJ2-1; 13 nucleotides agree with TRBD2. The CDR3 spans 18 residues. Germline V gene lookup returns CDR1 SGHRS and CDR2 YFSETQ. The J segment lost 0 bases and the V segment lost 4 bases, leaving 7 bases of the junction unmatched. Here the CDR3 DNA reads TGCGCCAGCAGCCCGGGACTAGCGGGGATGAGCTCCTACAATGAGCAGTTCTTC. Translating gives CASSPGLAGMSSYNEQFF.

Remarks on this clone: Other nucleotide sequences in the sample specify the same CDR3. The CDR3, as DNA: TGTGCCAGCACCCGGGGCTACGAGCAGTACTTC. Its translation is CASTRGYEQYF. The genes are TRBV6-5 and TRBJ2-7, with D maybe TRBD2 (5 bases). The V and J ends lost 7 bases and 3 bases respectively, with 7 bases between them. Germline CDR1 reads MNHEY; CDR2 reads SVGAGI. CDR3 length: 11 amino acids.

This CDR3 reads CASSYSGQPQETQYF. The CDR3 DNA is TGTGCCAGCAGTTACTCAGGGCAGCCCCAAGAGACCCAGTACTTC. The chain has TRBV6-6 and TRBJ2-5; D not certain. This CDR3 contains 15 residues. Looked up from germline, CDR1 is MNHNY and CDR2 is SVGAGI (reference sequence). The germline V and J ends were trimmed by 0 bases and 1 base, with 9 bases remaining between them.

V is TRBV7-2 and J is TRBJ1-5, with TRBD1 as a possible D gene (5 bases). CDR1 and CDR2 (germline): SGHTA, FQGNSA. The CDR3 runs to 14 residues. Trimming shortened V by 4 bases and J by 4 bases, and 11 bases separated the two germline ends. The CDR3 here is CASSWRGLNQPQHF. The CDR3 DNA sequence: TGTGCCAGCAGCTGGAGGGGTTTGAATCAGCCCCAGCATTTT.

The chain couples TRBV10-3 to TRBJ2-7; 9 nucleotides line up with TRBD1. CDR3 length: 14 residues. Germline CDR1 reads ENHRY; CDR2 reads SYGVKD. Trimming removed 7 bases from V and 0 bases from J; junction bases left unmatched: 4. The CDR3 region is CAIKGTGSSYEQYF. CDR3 coding DNA: TGTGCCATCAAAGGGACAGGGAGCTCCTACGAGCAGTACTTC.

CDR3 coding DNA: TGTGCCAGCTGGACAGGGAACAGGGAAAAACTGTTTTTT. Protein sequence: CASWTGNREKLFF. This chain connects TRBV5-5 to TRBJ1-4, with 8 bases identical to TRBD1. The CDR3 loop spans 13 amino acids. The ends lost 7 bases at V and 8 bases at J; junction bases unmatched: 7. The germline CDR1 and CDR2 sequences are SGHKS and YYEKEE (reference sequence).

Note on this clone: This specimen includes other DNA sequences encoding the same CDR3. This chain links TRBV7-9 with TRBJ2-7; D remains ambiguous. V was trimmed by 1 base and J by 5 bases, leaving 3 bases between them. Germline values: CDR1 SEHNR, CDR2 FQNEAQ (reference sequence). The CDR3 has 11 residues. This CDR3 is CASSLGNEQYF. In nucleotides, the CDR3 is TGTGCCAGCAGCTTAGGGAACGAGCAGTACTTC.